The 14 T cell receptor beta chains listed next were all sequenced from one sample in a study of T cell responses to AZD1222 COVID-19 vaccine. Repertoires were generated with immunoSEQ multiplex PCR, while TCRdb's copy carries only in-frame clones and drops some. The repertoire has about 120,000 clones, more than 65% of them found once; the top ten carry around 27%. The input for sequencing was peripheral blood, taken 28 days after the second AZD1222 dose. Source of these receptors: an adult who received the AZD1222 COVID-19 vaccine.

The chain couples TRBV18 to TRBJ1-6, with D unclear. Trimming took off 2 bases at V and 10 bases at J, with 12 bases between the two ends. CDR1 and CDR2 from the germline V gene are KGHSH and LQKENI. The CDR3 covers 14 residues. As DNA, the CDR3 is TGTGCCAGCTCACCATCCGGGTCGGACTCACCCCTCCACTTT. It specifies CASSPSGSDSPLHF.

J is TRBJ1-2 and V is TRBV7-3; D may be TRBD1 (6 bases). Trimming removed 1 base at V and 0 bases at J, with 12 bases between. This CDR3 spans 16 amino acids. The V gene's germline CDR1 is SGHTA and CDR2 FQGTGA. This CDR3 reads CASSLMAGESNYGYTF. In DNA form, the CDR3 reads TGTGCCAGCAGCTTAATGGCAGGGGAATCTAACTATGGCTACACCTTC.

The V and J genes are TRBV7-3 and TRBJ1-6, with TRBD1 identical over 9 bases. Germline V CDR1 and CDR2: SGHTA, FQGTGA. J lost 6 bases, V lost 5 bases, and 5 bases had no gene match. The CDR3 length is 15 residues. The CDR3 region is CASSTGQGRNSPLHF. The CDR3 nucleotides read TGTGCCAGCAGCACCGGACAGGGGCGTAATTCACCCCTCCACTTT.

The chain combines TRBV19 with TRBJ1-2, with 9 bases that match TRBD1. The length of the CDR3 is 14 residues. Germline lookup yields CDR1 LNHDA and CDR2 SQIVND (reference sequence). J lost 3 bases, V lost 3 bases, and 2 bases had no gene match. The CDR3 bases are TGTGCCAGTAGTATCTGGACAGGGGACTATGGCTACACCTTC. It translates to CASSIWTGDYGYTF.

The chain joins TRBV2 to TRBJ1-1; 9 bases are a match to TRBD1. Trimming cost V 7 bases and J 1 base; bases outside gene matches: 7. The length of the CDR3 is 15 residues. In germline, CDR1 is SNHLY, CDR2 FYNNEI. The CDR3 DNA reads as TGTGCCAGCACCCCTTCGGACAGGGGGAACACTGAAGCTTTCTTT. Its protein product is CASTPSDRGNTEAFF.

The chain has TRBV4-3 and TRBJ1-2; D ambiguous. Germline CDR1 reads LGHNA; CDR2 reads YSLEER. V was pared by 0 bases and J by 6 bases, with 14 bases between. The CDR3 runs to 15 residues. The CDR3 DNA reads as TGCGCCAGCAGCCAAGATTGGGAGACACCTGATGGCTACACCTTC. This translates into CASSQDWETPDGYTF.

The V gene is TRBV5-4, the J gene TRBJ2-3, with 9 bases that match TRBD1. V trimming: 3 bases; J trimming: 4 bases; junction bases outside the gene matches: 3. CDR1 and CDR2 (germline): SGHNT, YYREEE (reference sequence). The CDR3 consists of 14 residues. CDR3 amino acids: CASSWGQGSDTQYF. In nucleotides, the CDR3 is TGTGCCAGCAGCTGGGGACAGGGCTCAGATACGCAGTATTTT.

The V gene is TRBV9, the J gene TRBJ2-2; perhaps TRBD1 as D (6 bases). CDR1 and CDR2 from the germline V gene are SGDLS and YYNGEE. Trimming took off 0 bases at V and 6 bases at J, with 15 bases between the two ends. The CDR3 runs 16 residues. CDR3 sequence reads: CASSVAQGGWAGELFF. The CDR3 coding sequence is TGTGCCAGCAGCGTAGCTCAAGGGGGATGGGCCGGGGAGCTGTTTTTT. Supplemented by reference TRBV9 and TRBJ2-2, the full variable domain reads DSGVTQTPKHLITATGQRVTLRCSPRSGDLSVYWYQQSLDQGLQFLIQYYNGEERAKGNILERFSAQQFPDLHSELNLSSLELGDSALYFCASSVAQGGWAGELFFGEGSRLTVL.

This clone was seen just once. This sequence joins TRBV7-9 and TRBJ2-3; 7 nucleotides agree with TRBD2. V lost 1 base to trimming and J lost 1 base; unmatched junction nucleotides: 5. This CDR3 is 16 amino acids long. In germline, CDR1 is SEHNR, CDR2 FQNEAQ (reference sequence). The CDR3 loop reads CASSLDVGGGTDTQYF. The CDR3 DNA is TGTGCCAGCAGCTTAGATGTGGGGGGGGGCACAGATACGCAGTATTTT.

This clone came up a few times. The V call is TRBV16, the J call TRBJ2-1; D remains ambiguous. Trimming left V 0 bases short and J 6 bases short, with 9 bases between. CDR3 length: 14 amino acids. From germline, CDR1 is KGHSY and CDR2 FQNENV. CDR3: CASSQSASLNEQFF. The CDR3, as DNA: TGTGCCAGCAGCCAATCGGCCTCTCTCAATGAGCAGTTCTTC.

The CDR3 DNA reads TGTGCCAGCAGCTTTAGGGGCAGAGAGACCCAGTACTTC. Protein sequence: CASSFRGRETQYF. The chain links TRBV7-8 to TRBJ2-5, with D possibly matching TRBD1 (5 bases). The V and J ends lost 3 bases and 4 bases respectively, with 9 bases between them. The length of the CDR3 is 13 residues. Germline V gives CDR1 SGHVS, CDR2 FQNEAQ.

This CDR3 is CASSPPSRGYGYTF. The DNA for the CDR3 is TGTGCCAGCTCACCACCGAGCAGGGGCTATGGCTACACCTTC. The V gene is TRBV18, the J gene TRBJ1-2; TRBD1 might be the D (6 bases). The CDR3 runs to 14 residues. The V end lost 0 bases, the J end lost 4 bases, and 9 bases lay between the germline ends. Germline V gene lookup returns CDR1 KGHSH and CDR2 LQKENI.

The CDR3 loop is CASSYVGGATYNSPLHF. The CDR3 nucleotides are TGTGCCAGCAGTTACGTTGGGGGCGCAACCTATAATTCACCCCTCCACTTT. The rearrangement joins TRBV6-2 or TRBV6-3 to TRBJ1-6, with a possible D match to TRBD1 (6 bases). V lost 2 bases and J lost 2, with 13 bases in between. The CDR3 has 17 residues. In germline, CDR1 is MNHEY, CDR2 SVGEGT.

The chain links TRBV9 to TRBJ1-3; D is undetermined. The ends were cut back, 3 bases at V and 2 bases at J, with 12 bases in the middle. In germline, CDR1 is SGDLS, CDR2 YYNGEE. The CDR3 loop spans 15 amino acids. CDR3 region: CASSAEGRAGNTIYF. For the CDR3, the DNA is TGTGCCAGCAGCGCGGAAGGGCGAGCTGGAAACACCATATATTTT.